Following are 32 T cell receptor beta chains from one sample sequenced in a study of tumor and adjacent non-tumor tissue in lung cancer. TCRbeta libraries were built with three rounds of nested PCR, modified from ARM-PCR. TCRdb redid the calling of the multiplex PCR reads with MiXCR, one entry per CDR3 protein. There are some 73,000 distinct CDR3 sequences in the sample; roughly 80% occur only once, and less than 60% lies in the top ten. The template was RNA from unsorted bulk tissue. Distant lung tissue was collected more than 3 cm away from the tumor edge. Sequences were obtained from distant non-tumor lung tissue. These receptors were taken from a man aged 55 to 70 with non-small cell lung cancer.

A word on this clonotype: This sequence may be a read error, since a much larger clone differs from it by one base. This chain connects TRBV7-9 to TRBJ1-4, with D perhaps matching TRBD1 (6 bases). This CDR3 is built from 14 residues. Looked up from germline, CDR1 is SEHNR and CDR2 is FQNEAQ (reference sequence). Deletions cut 7 bases from V and 8 bases from J, with 17 bases between. This CDR3 is CASTSGQGNEKLFF. In nucleotides, the CDR3 is TGTGCCAGCACCTCGGGACAAGGAAACGAAAAACTGTTTTTT.

Comment on this clonotype: This CDR3 fails to terminate in the conserved phenylalanine or tryptophan, so it likely reflects a read error. The V and J genes are TRBV6-6 and TRBJ2-5; D is unresolved. CDR3 size: 11 residues. Germline V lookup: CDR1 MNHNY, CDR2 SVGAGI (reference sequence). CDR3 protein: CASSPLETQYL. The CDR3 bases are TGTGCCAGCAGCCCTTTAGAGACTCAGTACTTA.

The V and J genes are TRBV12-3 or TRBV12-4 and TRBJ2-5; no clear D. This CDR3 is 14 amino acids long. CDR3: CGSSLPATQETQYF. The DNA for the CDR3 is TGTGGCAGTAGTTTACCGGCGACACAAGAGACCCAGTACTTC.

This clonotype was detected a few times. The junction differs from germline at one of its ends, possibly a read error. The chain couples TRBV5-4 to TRBJ1-1; D is perhaps TRBD1 (6 bases). The CDR3 is 15 residues long. Germline lookup yields CDR1 SGHNT and CDR2 YYREEE (reference sequence). This chain's CDR3 is CVSRPPGAAGTEAFF. CDR3 nucleotides: TGTGTCAGCAGACCACCGGGGGCGGCGGGGACTGAGGCTTTCTTT.

In this sample, this clonotype turned up many times. This chain joins TRBV6-6 and TRBJ2-5; D ambiguous. This CDR3 is built from 11 residues. V was shortened by 6 bases and J by 4 bases, with 6 bases between the two germline ends. The V gene's germline CDR1 is MNHNY and CDR2 SVGAGI (reference sequence). The CDR3 DNA reads as TGTGCCAGCAGCCCTTTAGAGACCCAGTACTTC. It translates to CASSPLETQYF.

A word on this clonotype: Given a much more abundant clone one base away, this may be a read error. V usage is TRBV5-1 and J usage is TRBJ2-7; the D gene is possibly TRBD2 (7 bases). This CDR3 contains 15 residues. Trimming removed 4 bases at V and 6 bases at J, with 20 bases between. CDR1 is SGHRS and CDR2 is YFSETQ in the germline V gene. The CDR3 sequence: CASSPTSVGAFEQYF. The CDR3 nucleotides read TGCGCCAGCAGCCCCACTAGCGTGGGGGCCTTCGAGCAGTACTTC.

This clonotype was recorded only once. The chain joins TRBV11-3 to TRBJ2-2; possibly TRBD2 for D (6 bases). Trimming removed 9 bases from V and 5 bases from J, with 25 bases in between. Germline V CDR1 and CDR2: SGHNT, YENEEA. The CDR3 spans 17 residues. The DNA for the CDR3 is TGTGCCAGGAGCCACCTCGCGACTAGAGGGGCGACCGGGGAGCTGTTTTTT. Translating gives CARSHLATRGATGELFF.

This clonotype has only one observation. Relative to the germline gene, one junction end is altered; a read error may explain this. The rearrangement uses TRBV20-1 and TRBJ2-3; either TRBD1 or TRBD2 may supply D (6 bases each). Germline CDR1 is DFQATT and CDR2 is SNEGSKA (reference sequence). This CDR3 contains 13 residues. As DNA, the CDR3 is TGCAATGCTTCGGGGGCAAACACAGATACACAGTATTTT. Protein: CNASGANTDTQYF.

As concerns this clonotype: One end of the junction does not line up with germline, which may come from a read error. This rearrangement joins TRBV5-1 to TRBJ2-3; 7 positions agree with TRBD1. The CDR3 is made up of 16 amino acids. Germline V gene lookup returns CDR1 SGHRS and CDR2 YFSETQ. The CDR3 is CDSSLGTALSTDTQYF. CDR3 nucleotides: TGCGACAGCAGCTTGGGGACAGCGCTTAGCACAGATACGCAGTATTTT.

Points on this clonotype: The junction and the germline gene differ at one end; a read error may be behind it. The V call is TRBV4-1, the J call TRBJ2-6; D is perhaps TRBD1 or TRBD2 (5 bases each). The CDR3 extends over 18 amino acids. Germline V gene sequence: CDR1 MGHRA, CDR2 YSYEKL. The CDR3 protein is CASSQVRGFIVGTNFLTF. CDR3 bases: TGCGCCAGCAGCCAAGTCCGTGGATTCATAGTAGGGACCAACTTCCTGACTTTC.

As to this clonotype: A much more abundant neighbour one base away suggests this may be a read error. The chain is built from TRBV12-3 or TRBV12-4 and TRBJ2-7; a weak D match, TRBD2 (8 bases). The CDR3 has 14 amino acids. CDR3 in DNA: TGTGTCAGCAGTTTAGCGGGACAGAGCTACGAGCAGTACTTC. Amino acids: CVSSLAGQSYEQYF.

The rearrangement uses TRBV29-1 and TRBJ1-2, with unresolved D. The V end was cut by 4 bases, the J end by 8 bases, with 11 bases between. Germline V CDR1 and CDR2: SQVTM, ANQGSEA. This CDR3 has 11 amino acids. CDR3 sequence reads: CSVVGGDGYTF. CDR3 sequence (DNA): TGCAGCGTTGTCGGCGGTGACGGCTACACCTTC.

With respect to this clonotype: The germline gene is not matched at one end of the junction; a read error may be the cause. The chain carries TRBV11-2 and TRBJ2-2; 9 bases line up with TRBD1. Per germline, CDR1 SGHAT and CDR2 FQNNGV. CDR3 length: 15 residues. In DNA form, the CDR3 reads TGTGCCAGCAGCGGGGGACAGGGACTTACCGTGGAGCTGTTTTTT. Amino acid sequence: CASSGGQGLTVELFF.

With regard to this clonotype: The conserved final phenylalanine or tryptophan is absent from the CDR3, which likely points to a read error. The gene calls are TRBV20-1 and TRBJ1-4; 7 bases match TRBD1. CDR3 length: 14 amino acids. V was pared by 8 bases and J by 5 bases, with 11 bases of the junction left unmatched. Germline V gene sequence: CDR1 DFQATT, CDR2 SNEGSKA (reference sequence). The CDR3 coding sequence is TGCAGTCCGGGAACAGGGGCATTCAATGAAAAACTGTTTCTT. Its protein product is CSPGTGAFNEKLFL.

The chain uses TRBV12-3 or TRBV12-4 and TRBJ2-1, with a tentative D call TRBD1 (6 bases). This CDR3 has 17 residues. V was pared by 3 bases and J by 12 bases, with 27 bases between. CDR3 nucleotide sequence: TGTGCCAGCAGTTTTCCGCAGGGGCCCATAGGTGGCCATGTGCAGTTCTTC. Residues: CASSFPQGPIGGHVQFF.

Remarks on this clonotype: This CDR3 fails to terminate in the conserved phenylalanine or tryptophan, so it likely reflects a read error. This sequence joins TRBV11-3 and TRBJ2-1, with 12 bases identical to TRBD2. The CDR3 is 17 residues long. Germline loops: CDR1 SGHNT, CDR2 YENEEA. CDR3 DNA sequence: TGCGCCAGCAGCTTAGATCGACTAGCGGGAGTAGGTAATGATCAGTTCCTC. Amino acids: CASSLDRLAGVGNDQFL.

As regards this clonotype: Its ends do not fully match the called genes, so a read error is possible. The chain combines TRBV6-4 with TRBJ2-3; 9 bases are shared with TRBD2. This CDR3 has 14 amino acids. The germline gives CDR1 MRHNA, CDR2 SNTAGT. CDR3 in amino acids: CASSEREATDAQYF. The CDR3 coding sequence is TGTGCCAGCAGCGAGCGGGAGGCCACAGATGCGCAGTATTTT.

The table lists this clonotype with many counts. This chain uses TRBV10-2 with TRBJ2-5, with a weak D call TRBD1 (6 bases). With 7 bases removed from V and 3 bases from J, the gap between germline ends came to 18 bases. The V gene's germline CDR1 is WSHSY and CDR2 SAAADI. The CDR3 is made up of 15 amino acids. CDR3 nucleotides: TGCGCCAGCACAACCGGGACAAGGAAAGAAGAGACCCAGTACTTC. Its translation is CASTTGTRKEETQYF.

A remark on this clonotype: The junction differs from germline at one of its ends, possibly a read error. V and J are TRBV6-6 and TRBJ2-2; D gene ambiguous. This CDR3 has 14 amino acids. Germline CDR1 MNHNY, CDR2 SVGAGI (reference sequence). The CDR3 reads CARSYGQSTGELFF. CDR3 in DNA: TGTGCCAGGAGTTACGGGCAGTCCACCGGGGAGCTGTTTTTT.

As regards this clonotype: The final CDR3 position lacks the conserved phenylalanine or tryptophan, pointing to a likely read error. This sequence joins TRBV6-5 and TRBJ2-3; 7 positions agree with TRBD1. The V gene's germline CDR1 is MNHEY and CDR2 SVGAGI. The CDR3 loop spans 13 amino acids. With V trimmed by 4 bases and J by 5 bases, 3 bases remained unmatched. The CDR3 sequence: CASSSTGRDTQYT. In nucleotides, the CDR3 is TGTGCCAGCAGTTCGACAGGGAGAGATACGCAGTATACT.

The chain recombines TRBV6-5 with TRBJ2-3; D remains unclear. CDR3 size: 12 residues. V was shortened by 10 bases and J by 8 bases, with 16 bases between the two germline ends. The germline CDR1 and CDR2 sequences are MNHEY and SVGAGI. The CDR3 nucleotides are TGTGCCACCAGCGCAGGCTTAGCTACGCAGTATTTT. It specifies CATSAGLATQYF.

This clonotype was counted once. V is TRBV20-1 and J is TRBJ2-3; D uncertain. CDR3 length equals 15 residues. Germline V gene sequence: CDR1 DFQATT, CDR2 SNEGSKA (reference sequence). The V and J ends lost 0 bases and 0 bases respectively, with 10 bases between them. This chain's CDR3 is CSARDWQFSTDTQYF. DNA for the CDR3: TGCAGTGCTAGAGACTGGCAGTTTAGCACAGATACGCAGTATTTT.

Of note for this clonotype: Because the CDR3 is missing its conserved closing phenylalanine or tryptophan, this is likely a read error. This chain joins TRBV11-3 and TRBJ2-1; maybe TRBD2 (6 bases). V was cut by 1 base and J by 13 bases, with 20 bases left in between. The CDR3 is made up of 15 amino acids. The germline V gene encodes CDR1 SGHNT and CDR2 YENEEA. CDR3 region: CASSLGAIGGGEQFY. CDR3 bases: TGTGCCAGCAGCTTAGGAGCTATCGGAGGAGGGGAACAGTTCTAC.

This sequence joins TRBV4-2 and TRBJ2-7; 7 bases are shared with TRBD2. V was clipped by 4 bases and J by 4 bases; unmatched bases: 22. This CDR3 is 19 amino acids long. In germline, CDR1 is LGHNA, CDR2 YNFKEQ. The chain's CDR3 is CASSLYRHPTSEWTYEQYF. In DNA, the CDR3 is TGTGCCAGCAGCCTATACCGGCATCCCACTAGCGAGTGGACTTACGAGCAGTACTTC.

With respect to this clonotype: A read error is likely, as this CDR3 ends without the conserved phenylalanine or tryptophan. The chain combines TRBV11-2 with TRBJ2-5; no clear D gene. CDR3 size: 16 residues. Germline V gene sequence: CDR1 SGHAT, CDR2 FQNNGV. The ends were cut back, 4 bases at V and 5 bases at J, with 20 bases in the middle. The CDR3 nucleotides read TGTGCCAGCAGCTCCACAATGGGTGGTCCAAAGGAGACCCAGTACTTA. Protein: CASSSTMGGPKETQYL.

About this clonotype itself: A read error may produce the germline difference seen at one junction end. CDR3 in amino acids: CACSFMPEQHF. CDR3 bases: TGTGCCTGCAGCTTTATGCCCGAGCAGCACTTC. J is TRBJ2-7 and V is TRBV11-2; D is uncertain. Germline assignment: CDR1 SGHAT and CDR2 FQNNGV. The CDR3 has 11 amino acids.

Notes on this clonotype: Germline and junction disagree at one end, which may indicate a read error. The chain carries TRBV20-1 and TRBJ2-3, with a weak D call TRBD1 (6 bases). Germline CDR1 and CDR2: DFQATT and SNEGSKA (reference sequence). The CDR3 loop spans 15 amino acids. CDR3 DNA sequence: TGCAGTGCTAGAACCCAGGGACACGGCAAAGATGCGCAGTATTTT. This encodes CSARTQGHGKDAQYF.

This clonotype has a single count. This CDR3 is missing its conserved last phenylalanine or tryptophan, likely due to a read error. The chain joins TRBV11-2 to TRBJ1-1, with D unclear. The CDR3 runs 14 residues. Germline lookup yields CDR1 SGHAT and CDR2 FQNNGV. The CDR3 is CGSSLVGRDTEAFS. The DNA for the CDR3 is TGTGGCAGTAGCTTAGTCGGGAGGGACACTGAAGCTTTCTCT.

This clonotype showed up just once. One end of the junction varies from germline; a read error may be responsible. The genes are TRBV6-2 or TRBV6-3 and TRBJ2-1, with a weak D call TRBD2 (5 bases). CDR3 length equals 15 residues. Germline CDR1 MNHEY, CDR2 SVGEGT. In DNA form, the CDR3 reads TGTACCAGCAGCCTGGACTCGGGCTCCTACAATGAGCAGTTCTTC. Translation: CTSSLDSGSYNEQFF.

This clonotype has only one observation. J is TRBJ1-3 and V is TRBV12-3 or TRBV12-4, with D possibly matching TRBD1 (5 bases). The CDR3 totals 14 residues. V was shortened by 3 bases and J by 4 bases, with 10 bases between the two germline ends. CDR3: CASSLQGWGNTIYF. Written as DNA, the CDR3 is TGTGCCAGCAGTTTGCAGGGTTGGGGAAACACCATATATTTT.

In regard to this clonotype: An end of the junction differs from the germline gene, which may be a read error. The chain employs TRBV4-3 and TRBJ1-1, with D tentatively TRBD1 (5 bases). The germline gives CDR1 LGHNA, CDR2 YSLEER. CDR3 length: 17 amino acids. The CDR3 here is CANSQDVPVSSGTEAFF. CDR3 nucleotide sequence: TGCGCCAACAGCCAAGACGTTCCGGTCAGTTCAGGGACTGAAGCTTTCTTT.

This clonotype was recorded at least ten times. This chain's CDR3 is CASGGVGQNFYNEQFF. For the CDR3, the DNA is TGTGCTAGTGGTGGTGTTGGACAGAATTTTTACAATGAGCAGTTCTTC. This chain links TRBV12-5 with TRBJ2-1, with a tentative D call TRBD1 (6 bases). Germline CDR1 reads LGHNT; CDR2 reads FRNRAP. Trimming removed 5 bases at V and 4 bases at J, with 18 bases between. CDR3 size: 16 residues.